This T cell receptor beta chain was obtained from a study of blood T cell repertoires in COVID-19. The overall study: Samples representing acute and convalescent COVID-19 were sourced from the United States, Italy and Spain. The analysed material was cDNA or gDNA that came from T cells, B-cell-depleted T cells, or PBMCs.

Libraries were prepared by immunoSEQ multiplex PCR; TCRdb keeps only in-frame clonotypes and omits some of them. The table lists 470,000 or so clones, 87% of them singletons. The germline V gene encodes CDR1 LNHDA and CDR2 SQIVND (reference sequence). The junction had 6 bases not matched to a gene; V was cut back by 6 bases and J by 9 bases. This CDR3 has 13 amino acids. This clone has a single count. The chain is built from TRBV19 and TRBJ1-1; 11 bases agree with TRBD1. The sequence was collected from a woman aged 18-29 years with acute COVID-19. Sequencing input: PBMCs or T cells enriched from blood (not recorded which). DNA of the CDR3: TGTGCCAGTAGCGGACAGGGGGCGACCAAAGCTTTCTTT. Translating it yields CASSGQGATKAFF.